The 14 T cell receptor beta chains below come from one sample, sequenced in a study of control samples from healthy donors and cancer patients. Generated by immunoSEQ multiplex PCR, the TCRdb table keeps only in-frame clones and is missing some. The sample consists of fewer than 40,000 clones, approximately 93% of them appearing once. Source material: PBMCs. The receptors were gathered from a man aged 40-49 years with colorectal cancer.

CDR3 bases: TGTGCCTCCCTGGACACGCAACGGAACTATGGCTACACCTTC. This codes for CASLDTQRNYGYTF. The chain links TRBV19 to TRBJ1-2; D perhaps matches TRBD1 (5 bases). The CDR3 loop spans 14 amino acids. V lost 11 bases and J lost 2, with 18 bases in between. Germline lookup yields CDR1 LNHDA and CDR2 SQIVND (reference sequence).

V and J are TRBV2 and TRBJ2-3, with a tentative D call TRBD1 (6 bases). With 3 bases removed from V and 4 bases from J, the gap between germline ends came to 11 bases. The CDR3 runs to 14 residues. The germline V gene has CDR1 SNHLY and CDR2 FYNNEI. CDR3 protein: CASSDWQGPDTQYF. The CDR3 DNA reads TGTGCCAGCAGTGATTGGCAGGGGCCAGATACGCAGTATTTT.

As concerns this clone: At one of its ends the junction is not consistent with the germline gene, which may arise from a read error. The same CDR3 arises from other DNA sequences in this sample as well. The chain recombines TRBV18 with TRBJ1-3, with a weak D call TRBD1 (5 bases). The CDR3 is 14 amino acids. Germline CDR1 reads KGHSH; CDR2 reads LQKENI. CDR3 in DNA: TGTGCCAGCTCCCCACAGGAGAGTGGAAACACCATATATTTT. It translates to CASSPQESGNTIYF.

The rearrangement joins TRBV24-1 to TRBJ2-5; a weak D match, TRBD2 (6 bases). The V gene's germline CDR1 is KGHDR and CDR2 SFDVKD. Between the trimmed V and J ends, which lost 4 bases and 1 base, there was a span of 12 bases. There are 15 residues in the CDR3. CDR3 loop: CATSDYRGLQETQYF. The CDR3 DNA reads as TGTGCCACCAGTGACTATAGGGGACTCCAAGAGACCCAGTACTTC.

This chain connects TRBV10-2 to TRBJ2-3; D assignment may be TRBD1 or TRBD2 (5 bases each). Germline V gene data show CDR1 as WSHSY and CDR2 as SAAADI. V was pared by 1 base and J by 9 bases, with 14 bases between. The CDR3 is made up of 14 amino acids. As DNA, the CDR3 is TGCGCCAGCAGTGAGTGGGGGAACCCCCCCACGCAGTATTTT. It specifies CASSEWGNPPTQYF.

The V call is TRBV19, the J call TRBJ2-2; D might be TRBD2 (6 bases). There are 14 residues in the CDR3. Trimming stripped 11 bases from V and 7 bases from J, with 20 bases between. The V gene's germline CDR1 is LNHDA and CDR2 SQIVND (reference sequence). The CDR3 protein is CAGGAGNLGGELFF. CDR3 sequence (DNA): TGTGCCGGCGGGGCGGGGAATCTCGGCGGGGAGCTGTTTTTT.

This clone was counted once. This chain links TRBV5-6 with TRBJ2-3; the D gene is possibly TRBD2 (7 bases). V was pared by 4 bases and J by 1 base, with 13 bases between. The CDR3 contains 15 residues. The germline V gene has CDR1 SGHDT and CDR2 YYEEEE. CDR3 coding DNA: TGTGCCAGCAGCCCGCGGCGGGGGCGCACAGATACGCAGTATTTT. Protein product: CASSPRRGRTDTQYF.

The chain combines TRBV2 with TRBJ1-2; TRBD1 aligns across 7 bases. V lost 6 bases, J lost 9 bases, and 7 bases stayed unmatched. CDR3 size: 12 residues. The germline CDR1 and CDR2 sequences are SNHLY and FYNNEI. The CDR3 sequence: CASRGGGLSYTF. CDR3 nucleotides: TGTGCCAGCAGAGGAGGGGGCCTGAGCTACACCTTC.

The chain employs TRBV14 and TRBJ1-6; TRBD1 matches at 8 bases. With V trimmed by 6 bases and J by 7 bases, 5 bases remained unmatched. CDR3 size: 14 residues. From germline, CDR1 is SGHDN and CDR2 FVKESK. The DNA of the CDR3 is TGTGCCAGCAGACCGACAGGGGTAAATTCACCCCTCCACTTT. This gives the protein CASRPTGVNSPLHF.

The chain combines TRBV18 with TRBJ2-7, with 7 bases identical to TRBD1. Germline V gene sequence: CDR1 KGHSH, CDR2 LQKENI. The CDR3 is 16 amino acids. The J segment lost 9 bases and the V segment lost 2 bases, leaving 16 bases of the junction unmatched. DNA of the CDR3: TGTGCCAGCTCACCAACCCCCGGGACAGCAGGATCGGGGCAGTACTTC. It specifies CASSPTPGTAGSGQYF.

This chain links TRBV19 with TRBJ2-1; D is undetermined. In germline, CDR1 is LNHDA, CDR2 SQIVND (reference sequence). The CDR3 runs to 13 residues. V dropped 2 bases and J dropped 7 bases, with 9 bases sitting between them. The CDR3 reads CASSISLDNEQFF. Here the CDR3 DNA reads TGTGCCAGTAGTATAAGCTTGGATAATGAGCAGTTCTTC.

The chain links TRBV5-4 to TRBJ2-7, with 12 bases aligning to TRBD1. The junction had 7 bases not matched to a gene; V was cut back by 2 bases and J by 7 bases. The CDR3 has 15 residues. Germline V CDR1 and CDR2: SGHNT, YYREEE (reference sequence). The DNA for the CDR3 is TGTGCCAGCAGCTTTCCGGGACAGGGGGCTTTAGAGCAGTACTTC. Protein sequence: CASSFPGQGALEQYF.

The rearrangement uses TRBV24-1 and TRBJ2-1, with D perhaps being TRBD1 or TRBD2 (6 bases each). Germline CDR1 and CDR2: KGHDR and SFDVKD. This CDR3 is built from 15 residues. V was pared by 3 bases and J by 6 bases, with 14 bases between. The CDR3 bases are TGTGCCACCAGTGATCCAGGGGCCGGGAGCAATGAGCAGTTCTTC. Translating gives CATSDPGAGSNEQFF.

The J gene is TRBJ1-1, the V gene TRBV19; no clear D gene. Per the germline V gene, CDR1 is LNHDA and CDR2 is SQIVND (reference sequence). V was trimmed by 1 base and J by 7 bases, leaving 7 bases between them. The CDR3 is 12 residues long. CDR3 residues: CASSIVGIEAFF. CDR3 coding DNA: TGTGCCAGTAGTATAGTGGGGATTGAAGCTTTCTTT.